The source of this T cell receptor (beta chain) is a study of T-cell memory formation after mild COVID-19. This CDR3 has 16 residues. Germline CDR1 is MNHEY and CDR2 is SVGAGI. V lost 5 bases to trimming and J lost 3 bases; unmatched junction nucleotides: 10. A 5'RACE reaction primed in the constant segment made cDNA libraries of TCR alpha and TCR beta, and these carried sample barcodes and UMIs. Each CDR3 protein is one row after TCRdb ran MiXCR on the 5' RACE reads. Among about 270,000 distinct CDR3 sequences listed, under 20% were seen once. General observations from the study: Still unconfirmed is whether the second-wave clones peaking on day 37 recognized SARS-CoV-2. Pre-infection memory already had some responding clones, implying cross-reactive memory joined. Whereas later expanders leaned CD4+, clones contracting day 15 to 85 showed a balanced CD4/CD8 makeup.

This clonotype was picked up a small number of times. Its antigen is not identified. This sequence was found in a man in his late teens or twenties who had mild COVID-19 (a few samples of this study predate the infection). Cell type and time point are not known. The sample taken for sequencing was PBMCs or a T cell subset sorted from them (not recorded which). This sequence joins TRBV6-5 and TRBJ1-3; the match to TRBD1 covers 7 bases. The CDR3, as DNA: TGTGCCAGCAGTCCCACCGACAGGGCGGTTGGAAACACCATATATTTT. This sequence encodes CASSPTDRAVGNTIYF.